Listed below are T cell receptor beta chains from one sample, sequenced in a study of T cell responses to AZD1222 COVID-19 vaccine. Produced via immunoSEQ multiplex PCR; TCRdb's table is partial and in-frame only. The top ten hold around 8% of the sample, which has about 120,000 clones, 70% to 90% seen once. Material: peripheral blood, obtained on day 0 of AZD1222 vaccination. The receptor set was obtained from an adult in good health. Each CDR3 is given with its conserved first and last residue. A D gene is named only where the DNA matches it firmly. The size field is filled for only some rows; it gives once, few, many or a size class.

>-|-|TRBV7-9|TRBJ1-3
CASNMPEASGNTIYF
TGTGCCAGCAACATGCCGGAGGCCTCTGGAAACACCATATATTTT
>-|-|TRBV5-1|TRBJ1-1
CASSLEGGAFF
TGCGCCAGCAGCTTGGAAGGGGGTGCTTTCTTT
>TRBD2|-|TRBV29-1|TRBJ2-2
CSVEGLAGGRNTGELFF
TGCAGCGTTGAAGGGCTAGCGGGGGGGAGGAACACCGGGGAGCTGTTTTTT
>-|-|TRBV3-1/TRBV3-2|TRBJ2-7
CASSQAQEQYF
TGTGCCAGCAGCCAAGCCCAGGAGCAGTACTTC
>-|-|TRBV19|TRBJ2-1
CASNPENEQFF
TGTGCCAGTAACCCGGAAAATGAGCAGTTCTTC
>TRBD2|-|TRBV3-1/TRBV3-2|TRBJ2-5
CASSQGLAGRETQYF
TGTGCCAGCAGCCAAGGGCTAGCGGGTAGGGAGACCCAGTACTTC
>-|-|TRBV24-1|TRBJ2-1
CATSDGKRSGAALRNEQFF
TGTGCCACCAGTGACGGGAAACGATCAGGGGCGGCTCTTAGGAATGAGCAGTTCTTC
>-|-|TRBV28|TRBJ1-2
CASSLESQGGGYTF
TGTGCCAGCAGTTTAGAATCACAGGGTGGGGGCTACACCTTC
>-|-|TRBV2|TRBJ1-3
CASSEGQRNTIYF
TGTGCCAGCAGTGAAGGACAGAGAAACACCATATATTTT
>-|-|TRBV5-6|TRBJ1-1
CASSYYWGLETEAFF
TGTGCCAGCAGCTACTACTGGGGACTGGAAACTGAAGCTTTCTTT
>-|-|TRBV9|TRBJ1-1
CASSRQGNTEAFF
TGTGCCAGCAGTCGGCAAGGAAACACTGAAGCTTTCTTT
>-|-|TRBV19|TRBJ1-5
CASTKNPPGSNQPQHF
TGTGCCAGTACCAAAAACCCCCCGGGGAGCAATCAGCCCCAGCATTTT
>-|few|TRBV18|TRBJ1-3
CASSVGISGNTIYF
TGTGCCAGCTCAGTCGGGATTTCTGGAAACACCATATATTTT
>-|-|TRBV7-3|TRBJ2-1
CASSAGASDNEQFF
TGTGCCAGCAGCGCAGGGGCCTCCGACAATGAGCAGTTCTTC
>TRBD1|-|TRBV5-1|TRBJ1-4
CASSPRTGEKLFF
TGCGCCAGCAGCCCAAGGACAGGGGAAAAACTGTTTTTT
>TRBD2|-|TRBV6-9|TRBJ2-4
CASSYYTTPGLASPPHKNIQYF
TGTGCCAGCAGTTATTATACTACCCCGGGACTAGCATCCCCCCCCCACAAAAACATTCAGTACTTC
>-|-|TRBV11-1|TRBJ2-2
CASSLTSGFYGELFF
TGTGCCAGCAGCTTAACCTCAGGGTTCTACGGGGAGCTGTTTTTT
>-|once|TRBV14|TRBJ1-1
CASSQEAGNTEAFF
TGTGCCAGCAGCCAAGAGGCGGGGAACACTGAAGCTTTCTTT
>-|-|TRBV9|TRBJ1-1
CASSIWDGTEAFF
TGTGCCAGCAGCATATGGGATGGGACTGAAGCTTTCTTT
>TRBD1|-|TRBV5-1|TRBJ1-1
CASSQRGTDQLEAFF
TGCGCCAGCAGCCAAAGGGGGACAGACCAGCTTGAAGCTTTCTTT
>TRBD1|-|TRBV6-1|TRBJ1-5
CASGSGVGGRQPQHF
TGTGCCAGCGGATCGGGAGTAGGGGGCAGGCAGCCCCAGCATTTT
>-|-|TRBV28|TRBJ1-2
CASSLEYEVYGYTF
TGTGCCAGCAGTTTAGAATATGAGGTCTATGGCTACACCTTC
>TRBD1|few|TRBV28|TRBJ2-7
CASSSLGTAPDF
TGTGCCAGCAGTTCCCTCGGGACAGCCCCGGACTTC
>-|-|TRBV2|TRBJ2-1
CASRDSSYNEQFF
TGTGCCAGCAGGGACAGCTCCTACAATGAGCAGTTCTTC
>-|-|TRBV19|TRBJ1-1
CASSTPQANTEAFF
TGTGCCAGTAGTACCCCCCAGGCTAACACTGAAGCTTTCTTT
>TRBD1|-|TRBV19|TRBJ1-2
CASSMSSGGLSGYGYTF
TGTGCCAGTAGTATGTCGTCAGGGGGGCTGTCTGGCTATGGCTACACCTTC
>-|-|TRBV14|TRBJ2-2
CASSTELFTGELFF
TGTGCCAGCAGTACCGAGTTGTTCACCGGGGAGCTGTTTTTT
>TRBD1|-|TRBV7-8|TRBJ1-1
CASSLQGGNTEAFF
TGTGCCAGCAGCTTACAGGGGGGGAACACTGAAGCTTTCTTT
>-|once|TRBV9|TRBJ1-2
CASSAGQANYGYTF
TGTGCCAGCAGCGCGGGACAAGCTAACTATGGCTACACCTTC